This TCR beta chain was sequenced for a study of blood T cell repertoires in COVID-19. Study as a whole: Acute and convalescent COVID-19 samples came from the United States, Italy and Spain. PBMCs, B-cell-depleted T cells, or T cells were the source of the cDNA or gDNA that made up the material.

CDR3 length equals 17 residues. V gave up 3 bases and J gave up 1 base, with 17 bases separating them. Germline loops: CDR1 SNHLY, CDR2 FYNNEI. Profiling relied on immunoSEQ multiplex PCR, and the TCRdb table lists in-frame clones only, not all of them. The sample consists of about 34,000 clones, roughly 93% of them appearing once. This chain joins TRBV2 and TRBJ2-3, with a weak D call TRBD1 (5 bases). The sequence came from a human donor in a cohort sampled during active COVID-19. Material: peripheral blood. CDR3: CASSEQDIRGRTDTQYF. CDR3 sequence (DNA): TGTGCCAGCAGTGAGCAGGACATCAGAGGACGCACAGATACGCAGTATTTT.